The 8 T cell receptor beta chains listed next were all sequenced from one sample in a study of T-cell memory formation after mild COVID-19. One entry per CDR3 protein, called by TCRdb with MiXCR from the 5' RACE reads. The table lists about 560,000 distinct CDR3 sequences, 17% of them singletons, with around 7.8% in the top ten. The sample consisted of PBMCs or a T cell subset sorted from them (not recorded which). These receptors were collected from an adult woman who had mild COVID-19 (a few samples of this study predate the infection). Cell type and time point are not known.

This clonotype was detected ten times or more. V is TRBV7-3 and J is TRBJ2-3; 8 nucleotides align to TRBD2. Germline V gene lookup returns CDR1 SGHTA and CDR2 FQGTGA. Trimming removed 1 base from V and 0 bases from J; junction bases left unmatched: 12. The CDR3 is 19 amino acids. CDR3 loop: CASSLNPVGSGTSTDTQYF. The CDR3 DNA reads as TGTGCCAGCAGCTTAAACCCCGTGGGTAGCGGGACTAGCACAGATACGCAGTATTTT. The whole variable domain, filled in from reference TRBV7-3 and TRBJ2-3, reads GAGVSQTPSNKVTEKGKYVELRCDPISGHTALYWYRQSLGQGPEFLIYFQGTGAADDSGLPNDRFFAVRPEGSVSTLKIQRTERGDSAVYLCASSLNPVGSGTSTDTQYFGPGTRLTVL.

CDR3 sequence: CASGLSLAGVYNEQFF. For the CDR3, the DNA is TGTGCTAGTGGTTTGTCCTTAGCGGGGGTTTACAATGAGCAGTTCTTC. V gene TRBV12-5 combines with J gene TRBJ2-1, with 9 bases matching TRBD2. The CDR3 has 16 residues. J lost 4 bases, V lost 2 bases, and 6 bases had no gene match. Germline values: CDR1 LGHNT, CDR2 FRNRAP.

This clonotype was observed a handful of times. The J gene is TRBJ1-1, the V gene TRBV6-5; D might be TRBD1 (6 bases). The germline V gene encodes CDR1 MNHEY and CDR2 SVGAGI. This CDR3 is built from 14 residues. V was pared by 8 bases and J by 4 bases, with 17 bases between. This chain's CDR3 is CASFQGGSSTEAFF. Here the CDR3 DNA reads TGTGCCAGCTTCCAAGGGGGGAGTTCCACTGAAGCTTTCTTT.

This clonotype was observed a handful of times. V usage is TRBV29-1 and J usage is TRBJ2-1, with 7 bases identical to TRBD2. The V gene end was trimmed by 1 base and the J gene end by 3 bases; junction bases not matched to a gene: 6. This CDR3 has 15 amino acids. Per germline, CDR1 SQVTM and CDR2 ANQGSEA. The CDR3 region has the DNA TGCAGCGTTGAAGTTCCAGCGGGAAACTACAATGAGCAGTTCTTC. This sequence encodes CSVEVPAGNYNEQFF.

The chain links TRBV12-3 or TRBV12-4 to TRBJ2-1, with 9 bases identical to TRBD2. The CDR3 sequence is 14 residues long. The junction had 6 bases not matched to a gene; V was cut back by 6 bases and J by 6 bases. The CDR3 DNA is TGTGCCAGCAGAATAGCGGGAGTCGGCAATGAGCAGTTCTTC. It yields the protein CASRIAGVGNEQFF.

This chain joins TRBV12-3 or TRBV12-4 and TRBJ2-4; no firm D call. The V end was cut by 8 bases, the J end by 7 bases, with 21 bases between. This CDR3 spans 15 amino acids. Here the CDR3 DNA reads TGTGCCAGCCAGTCGTTTGCAGACCAGAGGAACATTCAGTACTTC. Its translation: CASQSFADQRNIQYF.

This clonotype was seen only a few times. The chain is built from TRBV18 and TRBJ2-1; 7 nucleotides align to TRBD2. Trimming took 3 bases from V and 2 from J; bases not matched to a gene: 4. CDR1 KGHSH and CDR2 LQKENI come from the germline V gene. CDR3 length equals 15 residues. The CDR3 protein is CASSPPSGTYNEQFF. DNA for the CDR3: TGTGCCAGCTCACCGCCTAGCGGAACCTACAATGAGCAGTTCTTC. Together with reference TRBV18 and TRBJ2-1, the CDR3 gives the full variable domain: NAGVMQNPRHLVRRRGQEARLRCSPMKGHSHVYWYRQLPEEGLKFMVYLQKENIIDESGMPKERFSAEFPKEGPSILRIQQVVRGDSAAYFCASSPPSGTYNEQFFGPGTRLTVL.

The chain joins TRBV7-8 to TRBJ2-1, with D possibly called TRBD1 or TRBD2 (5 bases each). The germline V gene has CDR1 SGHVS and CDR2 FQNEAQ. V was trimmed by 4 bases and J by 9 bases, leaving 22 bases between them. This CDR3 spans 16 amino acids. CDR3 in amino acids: CASSSPMFEVGGEQFF. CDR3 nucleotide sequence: TGTGCCAGCAGCTCCCCCATGTTTGAAGTTGGGGGTGAGCAGTTCTTC.